Listed here are 21 T cell receptor beta chains from one sample, sequenced in a study of blood T cell repertoires in COVID-19. Repertoires were generated with immunoSEQ multiplex PCR, while TCRdb's copy carries only in-frame clones and drops some. The sample has around 50,000 clones, less than 95% seen once. What was sequenced was peripheral blood. These receptor sequences come from a human donor in a cohort sampled during active COVID-19.

This chain links TRBV28 with TRBJ1-2, with no clear D. Trimming removed 6 bases from V and 4 bases from J, with 12 bases in between. This CDR3 is 13 amino acids long. Germline V lookup: CDR1 MDHEN, CDR2 SYDVKM. The CDR3 is CASRTSHAYGYTF. DNA of the CDR3: TGTGCCAGCAGAACATCACACGCCTATGGCTACACCTTC.

V and J are TRBV29-1 and TRBJ1-1; D is ambiguous. Germline CDR1 is SQVTM and CDR2 is ANQGSEA. V lost 4 bases and J 3 bases, leaving 12 bases between the germline ends. CDR3 length equals 13 residues. As DNA, the CDR3 is TGCAGCGTTGCTGGGCAGCAATACACTGAAGCTTTCTTT. Protein: CSVAGQQYTEAFF.

V is TRBV27 and J is TRBJ2-6; D might be TRBD2 (5 bases). V was shortened by 6 bases and J by 0 bases, with 21 bases between the two germline ends. This CDR3 has 19 residues. CDR1 is MNHEY, CDR2 SMNVEV, per germline (reference sequence). The CDR3 is CASSPGPGSSSSGANVLTF. Here the CDR3 DNA reads TGTGCCAGCAGCCCCGGACCGGGATCCTCTTCCTCTGGGGCCAACGTCCTGACTTTC.

The rearrangement links TRBV19 to TRBJ1-2, with 8 bases identical to TRBD1. The germline CDR1 and CDR2 sequences are LNHDA and SQIVND (reference sequence). The V gene end was trimmed by 9 bases and the J gene end by 7 bases; junction bases not matched to a gene: 19. The CDR3 runs to 16 residues. CDR3 in amino acids: CASTTTVGQGNSGYTF. The CDR3 DNA is TGTGCCAGCACAACCACGGTAGGACAGGGTAATAGTGGCTACACCTTC.

The V and J genes are TRBV7-3 and TRBJ2-2; a weak D match, TRBD1 (5 bases). Trimming removed 2 bases from V and 0 bases from J, with 7 bases in between. Germline values: CDR1 SGHTA, CDR2 FQGTGA. The CDR3 spans 15 residues. The CDR3 sequence is CASSLGAANTGELFF. The CDR3 DNA reads TGTGCCAGCAGCTTAGGGGCAGCGAACACCGGGGAGCTGTTTTTT. Full variable domain (missing parts from reference TRBV7-3 and TRBJ2-2): GAGVSQTPSNKVTEKGKYVELRCDPISGHTALYWYRQSLGQGPEFLIYFQGTGAADDSGLPNDRFFAVRPEGSVSTLKIQRTERGDSAVYLCASSLGAANTGELFFGEGSRLTVL.

The V and J genes are TRBV7-9 and TRBJ2-1, with 10 bases lining up with TRBD2. The V gene's germline CDR1 is SEHNR and CDR2 FQNEAQ (reference sequence). CDR3 length: 18 amino acids. V gave up 5 bases and J gave up 7 bases; unmatched junction bases: 17. The chain's CDR3 is CASSAPPRLAGARNEQFF. For the CDR3, the DNA is TGTGCCAGCAGCGCTCCTCCTCGCCTAGCGGGAGCTAGGAATGAGCAGTTCTTC.

The CDR3 coding sequence is TGCGCCAGCAGTGACGGGGGGGAGACCCAGTACTTC. Its translation is CASSDGGETQYF. The V gene is TRBV10-1, the J gene TRBJ2-5; 7 bases line up with TRBD2. The CDR3 has 12 residues. V lost 3 bases to trimming and J lost 5 bases; unmatched junction nucleotides: 0. Germline CDR1 WNHNN, CDR2 SYGVQD (reference sequence).

The J gene is TRBJ1-4, the V gene TRBV28; 12 bases align to TRBD1. Trimming took 5 bases from V and 8 from J; bases not matched to a gene: 6. The CDR3 runs to 15 residues. Per the germline V gene, CDR1 is MDHEN and CDR2 is SYDVKM. The CDR3, as DNA: TGTGCCAGCAGTACCCCGGGACAGGGGGCGGAAAAACTGTTTTTT. Translation: CASSTPGQGAEKLFF.

This chain joins TRBV5-6 and TRBJ2-1; tentatively, D is TRBD2 (6 bases). This CDR3 is built from 13 residues. Between the trimmed V and J ends, which lost 0 bases and 10 bases, there was a span of 11 bases. Germline-derived CDR1 and CDR2 are SGHDT and YYEEEE. CDR3 sequence reads: CASSLAGVSEQFF. CDR3 nucleotide sequence: TGTGCCAGCAGCTTGGCGGGAGTATCGGAGCAGTTCTTC.

The chain employs TRBV6-1 and TRBJ2-7, with no clear D. The CDR3 length is 12 residues. CDR1 and CDR2 (germline): MNHNS, SASEGT. V lost 3 bases and J lost 3, with 6 bases in between. CDR3 nucleotide sequence: TGTGCCAGCAGTGACAGAGGCTACGAGCAGTACTTC. Amino acid sequence: CASSDRGYEQYF.

The chain is built from TRBV27 and TRBJ1-3; weak D call: TRBD1 (6 bases). V lost 2 bases and J 0 bases, leaving 8 bases between the germline ends. There are 15 residues in the CDR3. CDR1 is MNHEY and CDR2 is SMNVEV in the germline V gene (reference sequence). The CDR3 here is CASSLQGISGNTIYF. In nucleotides, the CDR3 is TGTGCCAGCAGTTTACAGGGGATCTCTGGAAACACCATATATTTT.

This chain uses TRBV11-2 with TRBJ2-1, with a possible D match to TRBD2 (5 bases). The V end lost 6 bases, the J end lost 4 bases, and 19 bases lay between the germline ends. From germline, CDR1 is SGHAT and CDR2 FQNNGV. The CDR3 length is 16 residues. CDR3 sequence: CASSHKGVLGYNEQFF. The CDR3 nucleotides are TGTGCCAGCAGTCATAAGGGAGTGCTGGGTTACAATGAGCAGTTCTTC.

V and J are TRBV18 and TRBJ2-5; 9 nucleotides align to TRBD1. Germline V gene sequence: CDR1 KGHSH, CDR2 LQKENI. The CDR3 is made up of 13 amino acids. The trim removed 6 bases at V and 5 bases at J, leaving 4 bases unmatched. The CDR3 spells CASSQDRGETQYF. CDR3 DNA sequence: TGTGCCAGCTCCCAGGACAGGGGCGAGACCCAGTACTTC.

J is TRBJ1-6 and V is TRBV27, with D tentatively TRBD1 (6 bases). Trimming left V 5 bases short and J 10 bases short, with 18 bases between. Germline CDR1 MNHEY, CDR2 SMNVEV (reference sequence). CDR3 size: 15 residues. DNA of the CDR3: TGTGCCAGCAGTGGGACCGGGACATTCGGCTCACCCCTCCACTTT. This encodes CASSGTGTFGSPLHF.

The DNA for the CDR3 is TGCGCCAGCAGTGGTGGGACAGACTCCTACAATGAGCAGTTCTTC. Its translation: CASSGGTDSYNEQFF. The V and J genes are TRBV10-1 and TRBJ2-1, with 7 bases aligning to TRBD1. The V gene end was trimmed by 4 bases and the J gene end by 0 bases; junction bases not matched to a gene: 3. Germline-derived CDR1 and CDR2 are WNHNN and SYGVQD (reference sequence). The CDR3 runs 15 residues.

The chain combines TRBV5-1 with TRBJ1-2, with D perhaps matching TRBD1 (5 bases). The CDR3 contains 13 residues. Per the germline V gene, CDR1 is SGHRS and CDR2 is YFSETQ. Trimming cost V 0 bases and J 2 bases, with 5 bases left between them. CDR3 residues: CASSLEGNYGYTF. The CDR3 DNA is TGCGCCAGCAGCTTGGAGGGGAACTATGGCTACACCTTC.

The table lists this clone with a few counts. The chain combines TRBV7-6 with TRBJ2-6; 12 nucleotides agree with TRBD2. CDR1 is SGHVS, CDR2 FNYEAQ, per germline. The CDR3 length is 21 residues. J lost 0 bases, V lost 1 base, and 10 bases had no gene match. CDR3 sequence: CASSLDTRLAGAPSGANVLTF. Here the CDR3 DNA reads TGTGCCAGCAGCTTAGACACGAGACTAGCGGGAGCTCCCTCTGGGGCCAACGTCCTGACTTTC. The whole variable domain, filled in from reference TRBV7-6 and TRBJ2-6, reads GAGVSQSPRYKVTKRGQDVALRCDPISGHVSLYWYRQALGQGPEFLTYFNYEAQQDKSGLPNDRFSAERPEGSISTLTIQRTEQRDSAMYRCASSLDTRLAGAPSGANVLTFGAGSRLTVL.

The chain is built from TRBV3-1 (or the pseudogene TRBV3-2) and TRBJ1-1; weak D call: TRBD1 (6 bases). The CDR3 has 17 residues. CDR1 and CDR2 (germline): LGHDT, YNNKEL (reference sequence). Between the trimmed V and J ends, which lost 4 bases and 7 bases, there was a span of 25 bases. The CDR3 DNA reads as TGTGCCAGCAGCCGGGACACCGTTTTGCTAGTTTCCGGTGAAGCTTTCTTT. Amino acids: CASSRDTVLLVSGEAFF.

This rearrangement joins TRBV7-3 to TRBJ2-3; TRBD2 might be the D (6 bases). This CDR3 is built from 14 residues. With 5 bases removed from V and 6 bases from J, the gap between germline ends came to 15 bases. CDR1 is SGHTA, CDR2 FQGTGA, per germline. The CDR3 region is CASSPTRNSDTQYF. The CDR3 region has the DNA TGTGCCAGCAGCCCGACTAGAAACAGCGATACGCAGTATTTT.

The genes are TRBV2 and TRBJ2-7; TRBD2 matches 11 bases. From germline, CDR1 is SNHLY and CDR2 FYNNEI. There are 13 residues in the CDR3. Losses at the gene ends were 9 bases for V and 7 bases for J; bases not matched to a gene: 8. The CDR3 loop reads CARVAGGPREQYF. In nucleotides, the CDR3 is TGTGCCAGGGTAGCGGGAGGGCCGCGGGAGCAGTACTTC.

The genes are TRBV10-3 and TRBJ2-7, with TRBD2 matching over 10 bases. Losses at the gene ends were 11 bases for V and 6 bases for J; bases not matched to a gene: 10. Per the germline V gene, CDR1 is ENHRY and CDR2 is SYGVKD. This CDR3 contains 13 residues. CDR3 loop: CAGGGLASGEQYF. The CDR3 DNA follows: TGTGCCGGGGGGGGACTAGCGTCCGGCGAGCAGTACTTC.